This TCR beta chain was captured in a study of CD8 T cells in ankylosing spondylitis. Study-level findings and limits: Matched ankylosing spondylitis synovial fluid reportedly showed significant enrichment of disease-linked clones. Disease-linked clones had a CD8+ phenotype and relatively low frequency in peripheral blood. Characteristic, it appeared, of ankylosing spondylitis blood was a TCR beta motif of eight highly homologous variants. Certain motif variants had earlier appeared in reactive arthritis synovial fluid and blood.

This clonotype occurred many times. Its target is unknown. TCRdb independently ran MiXCR on the 5' RACE reads; one entry per CDR3 protein. The sample carries some 840,000 distinct CDR3 sequences, about 11% recorded once. The V gene's germline CDR1 is SGHTA and CDR2 FQGNSA. The CDR3 has 12 amino acids. Trimming removed 5 bases from V and 6 bases from J, with 9 bases in between. The source is a male donor with ankylosing spondylitis. This chain links TRBV7-2 with TRBJ2-3; tentatively, D is TRBD2 (5 bases). Sequenced material: blood, either unsorted or a sorted T cell fraction (not recorded which). DNA for the CDR3: TGTGCCAGCAGCCCCCCGGGGGATACGCAGTATTTT. Residues: CASSPPGDTQYF.